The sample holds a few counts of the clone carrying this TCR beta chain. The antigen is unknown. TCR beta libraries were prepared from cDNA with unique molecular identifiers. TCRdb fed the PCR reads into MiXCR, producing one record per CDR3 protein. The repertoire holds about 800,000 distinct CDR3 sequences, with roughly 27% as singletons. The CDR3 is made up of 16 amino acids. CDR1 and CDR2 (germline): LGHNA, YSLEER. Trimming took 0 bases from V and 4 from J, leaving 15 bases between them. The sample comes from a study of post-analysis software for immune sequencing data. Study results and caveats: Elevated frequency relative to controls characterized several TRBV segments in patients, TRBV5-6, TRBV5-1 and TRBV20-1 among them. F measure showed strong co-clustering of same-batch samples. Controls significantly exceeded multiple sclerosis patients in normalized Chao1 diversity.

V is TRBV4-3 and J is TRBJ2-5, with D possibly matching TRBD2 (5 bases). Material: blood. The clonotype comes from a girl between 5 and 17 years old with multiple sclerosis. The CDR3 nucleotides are TGCGCCAGCAGCCAAGATCTTGAGATTGGAGGAGAGACCCAGTACTTC. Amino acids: CASSQDLEIGGETQYF.